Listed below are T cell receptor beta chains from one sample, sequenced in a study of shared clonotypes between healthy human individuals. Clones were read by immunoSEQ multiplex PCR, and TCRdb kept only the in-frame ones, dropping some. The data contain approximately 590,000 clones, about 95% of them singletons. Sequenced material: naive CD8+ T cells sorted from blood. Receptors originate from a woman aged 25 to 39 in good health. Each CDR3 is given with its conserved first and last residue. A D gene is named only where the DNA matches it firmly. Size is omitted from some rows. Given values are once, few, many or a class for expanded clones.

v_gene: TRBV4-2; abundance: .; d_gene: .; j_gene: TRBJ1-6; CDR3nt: TGTGCCAGCAGACCGGGGGGGAGCTATAATTCACCCCTCCACTTT; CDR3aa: CASRPGGSYNSPLHF
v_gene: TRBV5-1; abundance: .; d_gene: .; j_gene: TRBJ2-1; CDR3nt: TGCGCCAGCTCACAAGAGGGGTACAATGAGCAGTTCTTC; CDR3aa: CASSQEGYNEQFF
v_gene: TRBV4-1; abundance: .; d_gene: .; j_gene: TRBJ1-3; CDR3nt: TGCGCCAGCAGCCAAGATCCCCCAGGTTCTGGAAACACCATATATTTT; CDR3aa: CASSQDPPGSGNTIYF
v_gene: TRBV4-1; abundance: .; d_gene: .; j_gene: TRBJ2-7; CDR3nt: TGCGCCAGCAGCCAGAGACAGTCCTACGAGCAGTACTTC; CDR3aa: CASSQRQSYEQYF
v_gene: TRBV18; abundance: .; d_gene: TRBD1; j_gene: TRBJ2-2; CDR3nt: TGTGCCAGCTCACCGGACAGGGGGTACACCGGGGAGCTGTTTTTT; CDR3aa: CASSPDRGYTGELFF
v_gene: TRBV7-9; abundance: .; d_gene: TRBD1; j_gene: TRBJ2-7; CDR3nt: TGTGCCAGCAGCTCAAACAGGGGCTACGAGCAGTACTTC; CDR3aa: CASSSNRGYEQYF
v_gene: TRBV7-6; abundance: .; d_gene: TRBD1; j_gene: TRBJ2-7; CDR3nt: TGTGCCAGCAGCCCCCCTGAGGACAGGGGGCTTCTCGGCGAGCAGTACTTC; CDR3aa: CASSPPEDRGLLGEQYF
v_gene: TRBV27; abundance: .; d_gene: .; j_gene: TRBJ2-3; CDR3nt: TGTGCCAGCAGTCACCGGGACCCAAGGACAGATACGCAGTATTTT; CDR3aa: CASSHRDPRTDTQYF
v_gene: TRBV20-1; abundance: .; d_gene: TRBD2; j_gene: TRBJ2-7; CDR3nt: TGCAGTGCCCTCGGGAGGTACGAGCAGTACTTC; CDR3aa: CSALGRYEQYF
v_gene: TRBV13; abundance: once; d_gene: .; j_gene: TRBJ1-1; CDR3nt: TGTGCCAGCAGCCCTGGGATCTTGAACACTGAAGCTTTCTTT; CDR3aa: CASSPGILNTEAFF
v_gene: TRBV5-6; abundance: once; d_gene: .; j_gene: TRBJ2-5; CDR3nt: TGTGCCAGCAACCGAGGGGCAGAGACCCAGTACTTC; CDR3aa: CASNRGAETQYF
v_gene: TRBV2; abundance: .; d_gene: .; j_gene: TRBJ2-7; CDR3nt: TGTGCCAGCAGTGCCCCGGACAGCCACTACGAGCAGTACTTC; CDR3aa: CASSAPDSHYEQYF
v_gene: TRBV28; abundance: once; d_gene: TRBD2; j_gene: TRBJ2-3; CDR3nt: TGTGCCAGCAGCCAGACTAGCGAGGAAGATACGCAGTATTTT; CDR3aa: CASSQTSEEDTQYF
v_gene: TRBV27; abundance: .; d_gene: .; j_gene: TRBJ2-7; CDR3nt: TGTGCCAGCAGCAACCGACGGTACTACGAGCAGTACTTC; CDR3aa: CASSNRRYYEQYF
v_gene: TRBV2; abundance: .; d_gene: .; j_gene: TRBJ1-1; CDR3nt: TGTGCCAGCAGTGAAGGGGGCCTCGTGACTGAAGCTTTCTTT; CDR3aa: CASSEGGLVTEAFF
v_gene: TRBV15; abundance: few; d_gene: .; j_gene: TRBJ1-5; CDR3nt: TGTGCCACCAGCAGAGATCACCAAGCGTTTAGCAATCAGCCCCAGCATTTT; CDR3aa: CATSRDHQAFSNQPQHF
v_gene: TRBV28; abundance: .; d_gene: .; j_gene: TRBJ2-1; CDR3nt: TGTGCCAGCGGGTCTAGCGAGAGTAGGAATGAGCAGTTCTTC; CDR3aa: CASGSSESRNEQFF
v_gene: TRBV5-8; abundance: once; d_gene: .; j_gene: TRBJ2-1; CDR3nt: TGTGCCAGCAGAGACTTAGACTCCTACAATGAGCAGTTCTTC; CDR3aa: CASRDLDSYNEQFF
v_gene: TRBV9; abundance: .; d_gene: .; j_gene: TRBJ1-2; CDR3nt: TGTGCCAGCAGCGTAGGGGACGCAGGGTTTAACTATGGCTACACCTTC; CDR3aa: CASSVGDAGFNYGYTF
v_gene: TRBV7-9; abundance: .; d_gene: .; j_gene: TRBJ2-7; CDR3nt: TGTGCCAGCAGCCCCGGGACCGTCTACGAGCAGTACTTC; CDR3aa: CASSPGTVYEQYF
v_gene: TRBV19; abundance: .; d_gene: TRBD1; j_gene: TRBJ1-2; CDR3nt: TGTGCCAGCTCGGTGGACAGGGGGGACTATGGCTACACCTTC; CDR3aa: CASSVDRGDYGYTF
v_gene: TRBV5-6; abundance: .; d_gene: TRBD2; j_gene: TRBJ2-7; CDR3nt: TGTGCCAGCAGCTTGTGGCTAGCGGTCACCTACGAGCAGTACTTC; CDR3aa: CASSLWLAVTYEQYF
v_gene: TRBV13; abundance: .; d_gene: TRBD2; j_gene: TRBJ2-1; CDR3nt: TGTGCCAGCAGCTTACCGGGACTAGCAAGTATCAATGAGCAGTTCTTC; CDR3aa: CASSLPGLASINEQFF
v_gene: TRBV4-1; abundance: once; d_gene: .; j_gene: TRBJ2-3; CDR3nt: TGCGCCAGCAGGTTGGCGTTGACAGATACGCAGTATTTT; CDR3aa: CASRLALTDTQYF
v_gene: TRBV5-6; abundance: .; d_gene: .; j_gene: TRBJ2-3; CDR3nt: TGTGCCAGCAGCTTTCCCATGGCGGGACGGACAGATACGCAGTATTTT; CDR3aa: CASSFPMAGRTDTQYF
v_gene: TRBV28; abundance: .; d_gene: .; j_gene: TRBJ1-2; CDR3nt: TGTGCCAGCAGTTTAACCGCTTTAGGAGCTAACTATGGCTACACCTTC; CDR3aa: CASSLTALGANYGYTF
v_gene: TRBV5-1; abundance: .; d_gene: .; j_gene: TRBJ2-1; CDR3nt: TGCGCCAGCAGCTTGGTGATGCAGGGCAGCTCCTACAATGAGCAGTTCTTC; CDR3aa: CASSLVMQGSSYNEQFF
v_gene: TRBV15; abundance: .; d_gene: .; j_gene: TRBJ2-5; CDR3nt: TGTGCCACCAGCAGAGACCCCCTTTGGGGGAGCGGGCAAGAGACCCAGTACTTC; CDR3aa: CATSRDPLWGSGQETQYF
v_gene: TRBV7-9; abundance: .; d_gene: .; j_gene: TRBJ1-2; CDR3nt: TGTGCCAGCAGCTTATTGGGGGGCGACTATGGCTACACCTTC; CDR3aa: CASSLLGGDYGYTF
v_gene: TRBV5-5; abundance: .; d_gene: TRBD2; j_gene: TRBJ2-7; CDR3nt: TGTGCCAGCAGCTTTGGGACTAGCGGAACTTGGGTTTCCTACGAGCAGTACTTC; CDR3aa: CASSFGTSGTWVSYEQYF
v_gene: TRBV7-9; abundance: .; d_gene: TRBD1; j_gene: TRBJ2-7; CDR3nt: TGTGCCAGCAGTGACGACAGGGCAAACTACGAGCAGTACTTC; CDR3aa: CASSDDRANYEQYF
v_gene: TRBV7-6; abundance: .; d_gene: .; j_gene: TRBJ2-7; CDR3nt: TGTGCCAGCAGCTTAGGTAGCGGACCCTACGAGCAGTACTTC; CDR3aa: CASSLGSGPYEQYF
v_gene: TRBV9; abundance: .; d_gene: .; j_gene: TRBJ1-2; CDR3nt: TGTGCCAGCAGCGTAGGAAGGGCCCCTGGCTACACCTTC; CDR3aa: CASSVGRAPGYTF
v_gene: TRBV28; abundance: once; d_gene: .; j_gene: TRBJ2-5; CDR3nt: TGTGCCAGCAGTTTGGGAAAGTACCAAGAGACCCAGTACTTC; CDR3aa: CASSLGKYQETQYF
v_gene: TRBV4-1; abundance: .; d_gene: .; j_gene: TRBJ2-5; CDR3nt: TGCGCCAGCAGCCAAGATGGGCAGGGGAGGGAGACCCAGTACTTC; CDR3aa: CASSQDGQGRETQYF
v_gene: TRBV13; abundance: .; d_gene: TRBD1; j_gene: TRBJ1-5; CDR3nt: TGTGCCAGCAGCTCCGGAGCGACAGGGGGGCATAATCAGCCCCAGCATTTT; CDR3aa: CASSSGATGGHNQPQHF
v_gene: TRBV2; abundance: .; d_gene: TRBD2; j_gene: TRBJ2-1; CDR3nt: TGTGCCAGCAGCGCCGGGAGGACCTCCTACAATGAGCAGTTCTTC; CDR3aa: CASSAGRTSYNEQFF
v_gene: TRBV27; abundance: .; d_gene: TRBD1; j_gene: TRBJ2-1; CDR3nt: TGTGCCAGCAGCCATATCGGGACAGGGTGGAATGAGCAGTTCTTC; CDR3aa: CASSHIGTGWNEQFF
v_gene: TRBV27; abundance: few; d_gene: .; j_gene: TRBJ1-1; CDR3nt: TGTGCCAGCAGTTTATCCCGGAACACTGAAGCTTTCTTT; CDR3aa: CASSLSRNTEAFF
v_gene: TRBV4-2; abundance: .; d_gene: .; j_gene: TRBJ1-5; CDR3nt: TGTGCCAGCAGCGAAGAGGTGGCAGCAAGCAATCAGCCCCAGCATTTT; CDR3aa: CASSEEVAASNQPQHF
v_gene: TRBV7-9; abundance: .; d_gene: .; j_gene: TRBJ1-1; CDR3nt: TGTGCCAGCAGCTCGAGTCAGGGACCCACTGAAGCTTTCTTT; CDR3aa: CASSSSQGPTEAFF
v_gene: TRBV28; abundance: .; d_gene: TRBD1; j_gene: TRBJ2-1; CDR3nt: TGTGCCAGCACCGAACAGGGGTCCTACAATGAGCAGTTCTTC; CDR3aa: CASTEQGSYNEQFF
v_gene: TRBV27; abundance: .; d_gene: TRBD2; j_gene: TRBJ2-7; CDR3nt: TGTGCCAGCACAATAAGGTTCGGGGGGGAGCAGTACTTC; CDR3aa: CASTIRFGGEQYF
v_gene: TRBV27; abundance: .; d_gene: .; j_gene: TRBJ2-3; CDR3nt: TGTGCCAGCAGGCCCGCGAGAACGCAGTATTTT; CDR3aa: CASRPARTQYF
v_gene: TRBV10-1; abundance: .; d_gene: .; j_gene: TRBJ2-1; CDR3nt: TGCGCCAGCAGTGACTTGCCTTACAATGAGCAGTTCTTC; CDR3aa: CASSDLPYNEQFF
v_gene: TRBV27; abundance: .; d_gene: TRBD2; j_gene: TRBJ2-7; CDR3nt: TGTGCCAGCAGTATATTGGGACTAGCGGGAGGCAAAGTCGCCTACGAGCAGTACTTC; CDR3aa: CASSILGLAGGKVAYEQYF
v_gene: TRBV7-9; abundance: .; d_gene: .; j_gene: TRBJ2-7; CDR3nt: TGTGCCAGCCAGCCAGGGCGGCTTGACGAGCAGTACTTC; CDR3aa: CASQPGRLDEQYF
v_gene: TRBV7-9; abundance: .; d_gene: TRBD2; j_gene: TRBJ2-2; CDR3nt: TGTGCCAGCAGCTCAGCGGGAGGGCCAGCCGGGGAGCTGTTTTTT; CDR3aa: CASSSAGGPAGELFF
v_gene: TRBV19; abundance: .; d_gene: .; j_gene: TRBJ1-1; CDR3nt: TGTGCCAGTAGTATAGAGGGGCAGGCGGGTGATGAAGCTTTCTTT; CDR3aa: CASSIEGQAGDEAFF
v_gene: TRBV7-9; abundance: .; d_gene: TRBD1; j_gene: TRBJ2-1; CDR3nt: TGTGCCAGCAGCTTAGACAGGGGCTGGTACAATGAGCAGTTCTTC; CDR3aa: CASSLDRGWYNEQFF
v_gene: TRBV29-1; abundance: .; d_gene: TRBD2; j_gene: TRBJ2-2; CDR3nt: TGCAGCGGAACTAGCGGGAGGATCCCCGGGGAGCTGTTTTTT; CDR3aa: CSGTSGRIPGELFF
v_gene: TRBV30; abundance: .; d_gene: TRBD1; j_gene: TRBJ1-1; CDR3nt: TGTGCCTGGAGTGTACTTTCCCGGCCTCTCCGGGACAGGAGAAGTAGAACTGAAGCTTTCTTT; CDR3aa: CAWSVLSRPLRDRRSRTEAFF
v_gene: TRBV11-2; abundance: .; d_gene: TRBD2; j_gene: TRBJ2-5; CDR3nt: TGTGCCAGCAGCTCATCACTAGCGGGGCACCAAGAGACCCAGTACTTC; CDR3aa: CASSSSLAGHQETQYF
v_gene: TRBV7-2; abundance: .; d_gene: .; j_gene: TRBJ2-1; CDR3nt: TGTGCCAGCAGCTTAGTCGCCAAACGCACCAACGACAATGAGCAGTTCTTC; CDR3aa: CASSLVAKRTNDNEQFF
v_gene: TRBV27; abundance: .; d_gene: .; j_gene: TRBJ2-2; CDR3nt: TGTGCCAGCAGTTTATCGGCAGGGGCGGGATTCACCGGGGAGCTGTTTTTT; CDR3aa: CASSLSAGAGFTGELFF
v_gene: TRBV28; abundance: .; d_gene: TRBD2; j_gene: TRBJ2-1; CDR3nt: TGTGCCAGCAGTTTATTTTCGGGAGGAAGTGATGAGCAGTTCTTC; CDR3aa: CASSLFSGGSDEQFF
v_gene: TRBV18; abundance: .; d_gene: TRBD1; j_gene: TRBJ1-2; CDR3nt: TGTGCCAGCTCACCCGGGACAGAAACCCACTATGGCTACACCTTC; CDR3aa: CASSPGTETHYGYTF
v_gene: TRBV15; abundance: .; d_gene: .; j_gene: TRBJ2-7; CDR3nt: TGTGCCACCAGCAGAGATAAGATAAGCTACGAGCAGTACTTC; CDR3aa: CATSRDKISYEQYF
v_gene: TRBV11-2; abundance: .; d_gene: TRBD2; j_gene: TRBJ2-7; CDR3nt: TGTGCCAGCAGCTTAGGCCCTAGCGGAAGCTCCTACGAGCAGTACTTC; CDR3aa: CASSLGPSGSSYEQYF
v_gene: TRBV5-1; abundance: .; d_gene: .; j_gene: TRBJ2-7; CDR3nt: TGCGCCAGCAGCCCAACCGGGAGTAAGAACTACGAGCAGTACTTC; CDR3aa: CASSPTGSKNYEQYF